This T cell receptor (beta chain) is drawn from a study of CD8+ T cells in alopecia areata (dated by TCRdb to the late 2010s). With respect to the entire study: The treated patients took part in an open-label pilot trial in which moderate-to-severe alopecia areata was treated with oral tofacitinib at 5 to 10 mg twice daily. Tofacitinib was administered for 6 to 18 months, and 6 months of follow-up off drug were then conducted to assess delayed response and recurrence. Scalp tissue and sorted CD4+ and CD8+ peripheral blood T cells from patchy and totalis/universalis alopecia areata patients and from healthy controls were covered by human TCRbeta sequencing. Scalp clonality was compared among normal scalp (n=4), patchy alopecia areata scalp (n=8), and alopecia totalis/universalis scalp (n=8). immunoSEQ multiplex PCR using 35 Vbeta forward primers and 13 Jbeta reverse primers was used to amplify TCRbeta CDR3 regions. Patients on tofacitinib were biopsied at baseline and after 4 and 24 weeks of treatment, and several of the patients also had a later scalp biopsy. To study T cell clonal expansion in alopecia areata, the researchers applied high-throughput TCRbeta sequencing to both the C3H/HeJ mouse model and human patients. RNA was obtained with the PAXgene miRNA kit for fixed scalp, the miRNeasy kit for PBMCs, and the RNeasy kit for mouse skin. The study at large found these results: Lesional scalp, especially in alopecia totalis/universalis, showed higher clonality and more expanded CD8+ clones than normal scalp, suggesting antigenic drive. Shared TCR sequences between patients were less evident than in mice, which may be partly attributable to HLA diversity in the patient population. Resident alphabeta T cells in normal human skin are also sequenced, complicating scalp TCR repertoire analysis, unlike mouse skin dominated by gammadelta T cells.

Trimming costs V 0 bases and J 4 bases, and their ends lie 12 bases apart. The germline V gene supplies CDR1 MGHRA and CDR2 YSYEKL. From cysteine to phenylalanine, the CDR3 is 15 amino acids long. The CDR3 DNA has 45 bases and is translated from base 1. This specimen's time point label, per the study, means: baseline before oral tofacitinib. Peripheral blood and lesional scalp punch biopsies were obtained from patients with alopecia areata. PBMCs were isolated by density centrifugation and stained for CD3, CD4 and CD8, after which CD4+ and CD8+ T cells were sorted on a FACSAria. The library came from the immunoSEQ multiplex PCR assay. RNA was extracted from all samples and reverse transcribed into cDNA, which served as template for TCR sequencing. SuperScript III was used for first-strand cDNA synthesis, primed with a 2:1 mix of oligo-dT and random hexamers. A synthetic immune receptor repertoire was used to gauge amplification bias, and whatever bias remained was removed computationally. The paper's data handling went like this. After raw reads were preprocessed to remove errors, the CDR3 was defined following IMGT conventions as running from the conserved cysteine to phenylalanine. To get clonality, Shannon entropy was normalized by log2 of the number of productive unique TCRs and the result was subtracted from 1. Whether scalp clones were CD4 or CD8 was inferred by matching scalp TCRbeta sequences against CD4 and CD8 repertoires sorted from blood. TCRdb's version of the immuneACCESS table is confined to in-frame rearrangements and falls short of the full clone set. An unresolved V gene accounts for under half of the shortfall where checked; the remainder is of unknown origin. V, J and clone size are taken as reported in that table, and D and trimming were inferred from the DNA itself. In this sample the table shows 150,000 to 200,000 clones, 50% to 75% of which occur a single time. Of the sample, around 15% falls within the top ten clones.

As for this clone: The specificity of this receptor is unknown. Base quality data are lacking; no much larger clone is found one base away.

This clonotype was sampled from a human donor with alopecia areata. The V and J segments used are TRBV4-1 and TRBJ1-2, with no reliable assignment of the D segment. The sequenced sample was CD4+ T cells sorted from blood, obtained at week 0. The CDR3 sequence is CASSQDSGPVYGYTF. The bases read TGCGCCAGCAGCCAAGACTCAGGCCCTGTCTATGGCTACACCTTC.